This is a list of T cell receptor beta chains from one sample in a study of shared clonotypes between healthy human individuals. Method: immunoSEQ multiplex PCR; TCRdb's copy keeps in-frame clones and lacks some. The table shows some 650,000 clones, with around 97% occurring only once. The material sequenced was naive CD4+ T cells sorted from blood. The receptors stem from a woman aged 25 to 39 in good health. The CDR3 runs from the conserved cysteine through the conserved F or W. D genes are given only for firm matches. The listing skips clone size in some rows; elsewhere it reads once, few, many or a size class.

v_gene,j_gene,d_gene,abundance,CDR3nt,CDR3aa
TRBV7-9,TRBJ2-7,-,-,TGTGCCAGCAGCTTACGACAGGGAGGTGACGAGCAGTACTTC,CASSLRQGGDEQYF
TRBV5-1,TRBJ1-1,-,-,TGCGCCAGCAGCTGGGCGGTGAATAGCAGAGGGACTGAAGCTTTCTTT,CASSWAVNSRGTEAFF
TRBV7-9,TRBJ2-1,TRBD2,-,TGTGCCAGCAGCCGTCGGGTAGCGGGAGGCAATGAGCAGTTCTTC,CASSRRVAGGNEQFF
TRBV28,TRBJ1-3,-,-,TGTGCCAGCACCAACCCCCAGGCGGTCCTCTCTGGAAACACCATATATTTT,CASTNPQAVLSGNTIYF
TRBV6-1,TRBJ2-1,-,-,TGTGCCAGCAGGCAGGCGGGCTCTGGTGGCAATGAGCAGTTCTTC,CASRQAGSGGNEQFF
TRBV18,TRBJ1-3,-,-,TGTGCCAGCTCACAAGGGAACTCTGGAAACACCATATATTTT,CASSQGNSGNTIYF
TRBV28,TRBJ1-5,-,-,TGTGCCAGCAGTCGCCCGACAGGCTCCAATCAGCCCCAGCATTTT,CASSRPTGSNQPQHF
TRBV27,TRBJ1-6,-,-,TGTGCCAGCAGTTTAGCGGCAGGTTATAATTCACCCCTCCACTTT,CASSLAAGYNSPLHF
TRBV10-1,TRBJ2-7,TRBD2,-,TGCGCCAGCAGTGACCGCGGGACTAGCGGACACCGCCCCTACGAGCAGTACTTC,CASSDRGTSGHRPYEQYF
TRBV7-8,TRBJ2-7,TRBD2,-,TGTGCCAGCAGCCCCGGGACTAGCGGGAGTTACGAGCAGTACTTC,CASSPGTSGSYEQYF
TRBV6-1,TRBJ1-2,-,-,TGTGCCAGCAGGACCGGGACGGATCCTGACTATGGCTACACCTTC,CASRTGTDPDYGYTF
TRBV9,TRBJ2-7,TRBD2,-,TGTGCCAGCAGCGCCGGGGGCCGGGAGGGAAGTGTCGAGCAGTACTTC,CASSAGGREGSVEQYF
TRBV10-2,TRBJ1-2,-,-,TGCGCCAGCAGTGAACCGACAGTTCGGTATGGCTACACCTTC,CASSEPTVRYGYTF
TRBV28,TRBJ2-5,-,-,TGTGCCAGCAGGGGGCTAAACAGGGTAGGCTCCGGAGAGACCCAGTACTTC,CASRGLNRVGSGETQYF
TRBV18,TRBJ1-1,-,-,TGTGCCAGCTCACAAGCAAGGGCGGGCACTGAAGCTTTCTTT,CASSQARAGTEAFF
TRBV15,TRBJ2-7,-,-,TGTGCCACCAGCAGAGACGGCGCCAGCTCCTACGAGCAGTACTTC,CATSRDGASSYEQYF
TRBV28,TRBJ1-1,-,-,TGTGCCAGCAGGTTTGGGCTCACCAACACTGAAGCTTTCTTT,CASRFGLTNTEAFF
TRBV19,TRBJ2-3,TRBD2,-,TGTGCCAGTAGTAGCATAGCGGGAGTACCCACAGATACGCAGTATTTT,CASSSIAGVPTDTQYF
TRBV7-2,TRBJ1-1,-,-,TGTGCCAGCAGCTCGAGGGGAGACATGAACACTGAAGCTTTCTTT,CASSSRGDMNTEAFF
TRBV18,TRBJ1-1,-,-,TGTGCCAGCTCACAGACAGGCATGAACACTGAAGCTTTCTTT,CASSQTGMNTEAFF
TRBV11-2,TRBJ1-2,-,-,TGTGCCAGCAGCTTAGAGGGGTACTATGGCTACACCTTC,CASSLEGYYGYTF
TRBV7-3,TRBJ2-1,TRBD2,-,TGTGCCAGCAGCTTAACTGGGACTAGCGGGAACGAGCAGTTCTTC,CASSLTGTSGNEQFF
TRBV5-1,TRBJ2-1,-,once,TGCGCCAGCAGCTTGTTAAGCGGGTCCTACAATGAGCAGTTCTTC,CASSLLSGSYNEQFF
TRBV11-2,TRBJ2-7,TRBD1,-,TGTGCCAGCAGCTCCGGAAGAGACAGGGATCAGAGTGGGCAGTACTTC,CASSSGRDRDQSGQYF
TRBV5-1,TRBJ2-7,-,-,TGCGCCAGCAGCCCCATACAGGCCCAGGGAGAGCAGTACTTC,CASSPIQAQGEQYF
TRBV19,TRBJ2-5,TRBD2,-,TGTGCCAGTAGTATTAATAGCGGGAGGGCCAGGGTAAAAGAGACCCAGTACTTC,CASSINSGRARVKETQYF
TRBV11-3,TRBJ2-5,TRBD2,-,TGTGCCAGCAGGATGGGGGGGGAGACCCAGTACTTC,CASRMGGETQYF
TRBV5-1,TRBJ1-2,-,-,TGCGCCAGCAGTTGGGGGTTTACGTCTGAAAGTAACTATGGCTACACCTTC,CASSWGFTSESNYGYTF
TRBV2,TRBJ2-7,TRBD2,-,TGTGCCAGCAGTGAAGATCGGGGGGTGTACGAGCAGTACTTC,CASSEDRGVYEQYF
TRBV14,TRBJ1-1,-,-,TGTGCCAGCAGCCAAGATTTGGGGCAAGTGAACACTGAAGCTTTCTTT,CASSQDLGQVNTEAFF
TRBV5-1,TRBJ2-2,-,once,TGCGCCAGCAGCTTGGGGCAGGGGCCTCGGGGGGAGCTGTTTTTT,CASSLGQGPRGELFF
TRBV6-6,TRBJ2-3,TRBD2,-,TGTGCCAGCACCCAGACTAGCGGGCCATTTCGTACGCAGTATTTT,CASTQTSGPFRTQYF
TRBV5-1,TRBJ1-2,-,-,TGCGCCAGCAGAGCGGACGGGTTTAACTATGGCTACACCTTC,CASRADGFNYGYTF
TRBV25-1,TRBJ2-1,TRBD2,-,TGTGCCAGCAGTGGAGGACTAGCGGGAGTCAATGAGCAGTTCTTC,CASSGGLAGVNEQFF
TRBV18,TRBJ2-2,-,-,TGTGCCAGCTCACCACCGGGACTCGGTGACACCGGGGAGCTGTTTTTT,CASSPPGLGDTGELFF
TRBV5-5,TRBJ1-5,TRBD1,-,TGTGCCAGCAGCACTTGGACAGGAACTCAGCCCCAGCATTTT,CASSTWTGTQPQHF
TRBV28,TRBJ2-5,-,-,TGTGCCAGCAGTTTAATTGGAGCGGTACAAGAGACCCAGTACTTC,CASSLIGAVQETQYF
TRBV28,TRBJ2-7,-,-,TGTGCCAGCGGAGACAGGTTGAGTTTCGAGCAGTACTTC,CASGDRLSFEQYF
TRBV23-1,TRBJ2-5,TRBD2,-,TGCGCCAGCAGTCAATCTGGGCAGCGGGAGATCCTCCAAGAGACCCAGTACTTC,CASSQSGQREILQETQYF
TRBV27,TRBJ1-4,-,-,TGTGCCAGCAGCAAAACGGGATCGACTAATGAAAAACTGTTTTTT,CASSKTGSTNEKLFF